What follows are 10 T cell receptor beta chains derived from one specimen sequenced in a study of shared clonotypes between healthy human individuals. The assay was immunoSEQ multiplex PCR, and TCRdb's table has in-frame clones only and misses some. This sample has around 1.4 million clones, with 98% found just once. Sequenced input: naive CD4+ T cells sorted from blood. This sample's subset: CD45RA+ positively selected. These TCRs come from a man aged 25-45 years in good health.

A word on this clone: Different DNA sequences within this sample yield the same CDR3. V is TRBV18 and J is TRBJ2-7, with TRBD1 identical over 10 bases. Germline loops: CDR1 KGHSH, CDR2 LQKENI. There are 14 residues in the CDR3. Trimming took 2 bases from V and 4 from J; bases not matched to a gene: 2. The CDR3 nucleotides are TGTGCCAGCTCACCAGGGGACAGGGGATACGAGCAGTACTTC. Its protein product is CASSPGDRGYEQYF.

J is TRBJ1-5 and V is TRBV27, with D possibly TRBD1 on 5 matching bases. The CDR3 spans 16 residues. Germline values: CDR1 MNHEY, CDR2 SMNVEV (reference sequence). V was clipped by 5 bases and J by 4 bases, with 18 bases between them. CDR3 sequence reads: CASSPVDSGSNQPQHF. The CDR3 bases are TGTGCCAGCAGTCCCGTAGACAGCGGTTCGAATCAGCCCCAGCATTTT.

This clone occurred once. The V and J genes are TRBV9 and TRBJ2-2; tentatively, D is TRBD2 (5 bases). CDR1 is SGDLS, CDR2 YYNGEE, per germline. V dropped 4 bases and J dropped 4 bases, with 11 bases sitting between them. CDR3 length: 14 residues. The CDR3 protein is CASSPQAVTGELFF. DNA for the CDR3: TGTGCCAGCAGCCCTCAAGCGGTCACCGGGGAGCTGTTTTTT.

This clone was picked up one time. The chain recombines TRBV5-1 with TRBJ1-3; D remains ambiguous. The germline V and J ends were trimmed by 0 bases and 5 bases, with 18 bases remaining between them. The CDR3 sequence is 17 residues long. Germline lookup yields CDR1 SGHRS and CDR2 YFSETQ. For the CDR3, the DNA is TGCGCCAGCAGCTTGGTACCGGGAAGCTCAGCAAGAAACACCATATATTTT. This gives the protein CASSLVPGSSARNTIYF. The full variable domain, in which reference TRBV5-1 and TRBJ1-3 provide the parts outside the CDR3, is KAGVTQTPRYLIKTRGQQVTLSCSPISGHRSVSWYQQTPGQGLQFLFEYFSETQRNKGNFPGRFSGRQFSNSRSEMNVSTLELGDSALYLCASSLVPGSSARNTIYFGEGSWLTVV.

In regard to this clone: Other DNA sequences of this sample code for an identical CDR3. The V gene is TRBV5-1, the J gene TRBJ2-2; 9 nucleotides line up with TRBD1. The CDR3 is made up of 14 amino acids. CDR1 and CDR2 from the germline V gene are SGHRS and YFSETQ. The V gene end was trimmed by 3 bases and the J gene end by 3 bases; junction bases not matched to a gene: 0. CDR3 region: CASSWDRDTGELFF. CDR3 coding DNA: TGCGCCAGCAGCTGGGACAGGGACACCGGGGAGCTGTTTTTT.

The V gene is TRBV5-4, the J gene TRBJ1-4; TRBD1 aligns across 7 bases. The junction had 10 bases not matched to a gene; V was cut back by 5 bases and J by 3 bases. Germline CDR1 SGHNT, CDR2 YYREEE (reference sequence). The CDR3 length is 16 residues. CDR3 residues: CASSSQTGFPNEKLFF. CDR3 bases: TGTGCCAGCAGTTCTCAGACAGGGTTCCCTAATGAAAAACTGTTTTTT. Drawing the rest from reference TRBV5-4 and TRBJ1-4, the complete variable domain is ETGVTQSPTHLIKTRGQQVTLRCSSQSGHNTVSWYQQALGQGPQFIFQYYREEENGRGNFPPRFSGLQFPNYSSELNVNALELDDSALYLCASSSQTGFPNEKLFFGSGTQLSVL.

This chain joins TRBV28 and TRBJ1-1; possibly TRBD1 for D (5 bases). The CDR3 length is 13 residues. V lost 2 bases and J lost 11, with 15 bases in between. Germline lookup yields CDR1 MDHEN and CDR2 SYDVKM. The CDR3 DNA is TGTGCCAGCAGTTTACGACAGCCTTCGTGGGCTTTCTTT. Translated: CASSLRQPSWAFF.

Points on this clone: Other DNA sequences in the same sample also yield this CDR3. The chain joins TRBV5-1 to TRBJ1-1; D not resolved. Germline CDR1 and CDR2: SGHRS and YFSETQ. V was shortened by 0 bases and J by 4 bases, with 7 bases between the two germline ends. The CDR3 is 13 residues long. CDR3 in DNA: TGCGCCAGCAGCTTGGGTCTTGGCACTGAAGCTTTCTTT. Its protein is CASSLGLGTEAFF.

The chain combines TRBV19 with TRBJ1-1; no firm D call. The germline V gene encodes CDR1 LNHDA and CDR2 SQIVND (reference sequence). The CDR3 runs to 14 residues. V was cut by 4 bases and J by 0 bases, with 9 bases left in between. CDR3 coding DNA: TGTGCCAGTAGTAAAGGCAGGATGAACACTGAAGCTTTCTTT. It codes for CASSKGRMNTEAFF.

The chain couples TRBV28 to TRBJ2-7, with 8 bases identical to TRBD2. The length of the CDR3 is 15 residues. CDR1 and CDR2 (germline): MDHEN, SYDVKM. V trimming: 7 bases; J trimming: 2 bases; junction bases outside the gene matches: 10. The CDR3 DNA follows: TGTGCCAGCATCCATGGGGCGGGAGGCGCCTACGAGCAGTACTTC. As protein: CASIHGAGGAYEQYF. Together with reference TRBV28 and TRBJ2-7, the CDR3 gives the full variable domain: DVKVTQSSRYLVKRTGEKVFLECVQDMDHENMFWYRQDPGLGLRLIYFSYDVKMKEKGDIPEGYSVSREKKERFSLILESASTNQTSMYLCASIHGAGGAYEQYFGPGTRLTVT.